This T cell receptor (beta chain) was identified during a study of T cells after yellow fever vaccination. The CDR3 consists of 13 residues. V lost 5 bases and J 8 bases, leaving 13 bases between the germline ends. Germline CDR1 is SGHTA and CDR2 is FQGTGA. Study-wide points: Researchers report a weaker secondary response that nonetheless peaked faster, day 5 versus 15. From the bulk population, abundant clonotypes could contaminate and appear within FACS-sorted repertoires.

This clonotype was seen more than once but under ten times. The antigen remains unidentified. It was through 5'RACE template switching that TCR cDNA was made, with a universal primer site and UMIs added. TCRdb analysed the 5' RACE reads with MiXCR anew, one entry per CDR3 protein. The data show 250,000 to 400,000 distinct CDR3 sequences, over 3.5% seen once. The source was PBMCs, collected 5 days after the yellow fever booster vaccination. The TCR comes from a man between 18 and 35 years old who received the YFV17D yellow fever vaccine. J is TRBJ2-1 and V is TRBV7-3; no reliable D call. The CDR3 sequence: CASSPTPQDEQFF. The CDR3 coding sequence is TGTGCCAGCAGCCCGACACCTCAGGATGAGCAGTTCTTC. The variable domain in full, with the rest retrieved from reference TRBV7-3 and TRBJ2-1, is GAGVSQTPSNKVTEKGKYVELRCDPISGHTALYWYRQSLGQGPEFLIYFQGTGAADDSGLPNDRFFAVRPEGSVSTLKIQRTERGDSAVYLCASSPTPQDEQFFGPGTRLTVL.